One and the same sample provided the 16 T cell receptor beta chains below, sequenced in a study of blood T cell repertoires in COVID-19. Clones were read by immunoSEQ multiplex PCR, and TCRdb kept only the in-frame ones, dropping some. The table lists about 170,000 clones, under 90% of them singletons. Sequencing input: PBMCs or T cells enriched from blood (not recorded which). Receptor source: a man aged 50 or older who had recovered from COVID-19.

This clone has a handful of counts. A junction boundary mismatches the germline segment, possibly from a read error. The chain uses TRBV7-7 and TRBJ2-7; TRBD2 aligns across 14 bases. CDR3 length equals 16 residues. Germline V CDR1 and CDR2: SSHAT, FNYEAQ (reference sequence). In DNA, the CDR3 is TGTGCTAGCAGCCCCGAGACTAGCGGGGGGGCGGGCGAGCAGTACTTC. Protein: CASSPETSGGAGEQYF.

The chain uses TRBV18 and TRBJ1-5, with a possible D match to TRBD1 (6 bases). Germline V gene sequence: CDR1 KGHSH, CDR2 LQKENI. The CDR3 spans 15 residues. Trimming shortened V by 6 bases and J by 1 base, and 13 bases separated the two germline ends. The DNA of the CDR3 is TGTGCCAGCTCGGGGGGGGGCGGAAGCAATCAGCCCCAGCATTTT. Its protein product is CASSGGGGSNQPQHF.

J is TRBJ1-1 and V is TRBV7-9; maybe TRBD1 (5 bases). Germline V gene data show CDR1 as SEHNR and CDR2 as FQNEAQ (reference sequence). Trimming shortened V by 5 bases and J by 6 bases, and 10 bases separated the two germline ends. CDR3 length: 12 residues. This CDR3 is CASSGHFPEAFF. The CDR3 coding sequence is TGTGCCAGCAGCGGACATTTTCCTGAAGCTTTCTTT.

This chain connects TRBV5-6 to TRBJ2-7; possibly TRBD1 for D (6 bases). The ends were cut back, 5 bases at V and 3 bases at J, with 12 bases in the middle. Germline V gene sequence: CDR1 SGHDT, CDR2 YYEEEE. The CDR3 has 13 amino acids. The DNA for the CDR3 is TGTGCCAGCAGTCCCGGACAGAGCTACGAGCAGTACTTC. As protein: CASSPGQSYEQYF.

The rearrangement uses TRBV19 and TRBJ1-6, with 7 bases identical to TRBD1. Germline loops: CDR1 LNHDA, CDR2 SQIVND (reference sequence). V was pared by 5 bases and J by 10 bases, with 8 bases of the junction left unmatched. The CDR3 contains 14 residues. CDR3 sequence (DNA): TGTGCCAGTAGTGTCACAGGGGTTTACTCACCCCTCCACTTT. This codes for CASSVTGVYSPLHF.

The V call is TRBV19, the J call TRBJ1-5; TRBD1 matches 9 bases. Looked up from germline, CDR1 is LNHDA and CDR2 is SQIVND (reference sequence). V was clipped by 5 bases and J by 6 bases; unmatched bases: 11. The CDR3 runs to 16 residues. The CDR3 sequence is CASSFLGTGWSQPQHF. DNA for the CDR3: TGTGCCAGTAGTTTCCTTGGGACAGGGTGGTCTCAGCCCCAGCATTTT.

V usage is TRBV3-1 (or the pseudogene TRBV3-2) and J usage is TRBJ2-7; 13 bases agree with TRBD2. V trimming: 4 bases; J trimming: 0 bases; junction bases outside the gene matches: 9. This CDR3 comprises 18 residues. CDR1 is LGHDT and CDR2 is YNNKEL in the germline V gene (reference sequence). In DNA form, the CDR3 reads TGTGCCAGCAGCCCGGGACTAGCGGGGCCAATCTCCTCCTACGAGCAGTACTTC. It is translated as CASSPGLAGPISSYEQYF.

This chain connects TRBV27 to TRBJ1-6, with 9 bases that match TRBD1. V lost 5 bases and J lost 8; bases outside the gene matches: 7. CDR1 is MNHEY and CDR2 is SMNVEV in the germline V gene (reference sequence). This CDR3 contains 15 residues. The CDR3 sequence is CASSDRGTVDSPLHF. In DNA, the CDR3 is TGTGCCAGCAGTGACAGGGGGACAGTAGATTCACCCCTCCACTTT.

The V gene is TRBV3-1 (or the pseudogene TRBV3-2), the J gene TRBJ2-2, with 8 bases matching TRBD2. V shed 4 bases and J 5 bases; nucleotides not matched to a gene: 6. Looked up from germline, CDR1 is LGHDT and CDR2 is YNNKEL (reference sequence). The CDR3 consists of 15 residues. The CDR3 bases are TGTGCCAGCAGCCCGGGGGGGCGAGATACCGGGGAGCTGTTTTTT. This gives the protein CASSPGGRDTGELFF.

V gene TRBV11-2 combines with J gene TRBJ1-4, with D hard to call. The CDR3 has 13 amino acids. Germline loops: CDR1 SGHAT, CDR2 FQNNGV. The ends were cut back, 5 bases at V and 4 bases at J, with 8 bases in the middle. The CDR3, as DNA: TGTGCCAGCAGCCCGGGGAATAATGAAAAACTGTTTTTT. It specifies CASSPGNNEKLFF.

This clone was counted a few times. This chain joins TRBV4-2 and TRBJ1-2, with 7 bases identical to TRBD1. The germline V gene encodes CDR1 LGHNA and CDR2 YNFKEQ. The J segment lost 4 bases and the V segment lost 3 bases, leaving 11 bases of the junction unmatched. This CDR3 has 16 amino acids. CDR3 sequence (DNA): TGTGCCAGCAGCCAGATGGACAGGTACATGACCTATGGCTACACCTTC. Protein sequence: CASSQMDRYMTYGYTF.

This clone was seen once. V gene TRBV27 combines with J gene TRBJ1-2; a possible D gene is TRBD1 (6 bases). The CDR3 consists of 16 residues. CDR1 is MNHEY, CDR2 SMNVEV, per germline (reference sequence). V lost 5 bases and J lost 4, with 20 bases in between. CDR3: CASSPLLQGNLYGYTF. Written as DNA, the CDR3 is TGTGCCAGCAGTCCACTACTACAGGGTAATCTCTATGGCTACACCTTC.

This rearrangement joins TRBV21-1 to TRBJ1-5; TRBD1 was called by the table and not checked on the DNA. TRBV21-1 is a pseudogene segment. The CDR3 is 14 amino acids. The CDR3 coding sequence is TGTGCCAGCAGCAAAGCGGGGGCCCCTCAGCCCCAGCATTTT. This translates into CASSKAGAPQPQHF.

This chain links TRBV27 with TRBJ1-1, with D possibly being TRBD1 (6 bases). Germline V gives CDR1 MNHEY, CDR2 SMNVEV (reference sequence). The V and J ends lost 4 bases and 0 bases respectively, with 15 bases between them. This CDR3 region has 16 residues. The DNA of the CDR3 is TGTGCCAGCAGTTCAGGACAGCCGGGGATGAACACTGAAGCTTTCTTT. Translated: CASSSGQPGMNTEAFF.

This rearrangement joins TRBV5-8 to TRBJ1-1; D not certain. The CDR3 contains 14 residues. V dropped 0 bases and J dropped 3 bases, with 9 bases sitting between them. Per the germline V gene, CDR1 is SGHTS and CDR2 is YDEGEE. The CDR3, as DNA: TGTGCCAGCAGCTTGGCCGCGGGGTACACTGAAGCTTTCTTT. This encodes CASSLAAGYTEAFF.

This chain connects TRBV2 to TRBJ2-7; 10 bases are shared with TRBD1. CDR1 is SNHLY, CDR2 FYNNEI, per germline. The CDR3 runs 14 residues. J was trimmed by 1 base and V by 7 bases; bases with no gene match: 4. CDR3 sequence (DNA): TGTGCCAGCAAGGGACAGGGGCATTCCTACGAGCAGTACTTC. Translation: CASKGQGHSYEQYF.